This T cell receptor beta chain was profiled in a study of CD8 T cells in Susac syndrome. There are 11 residues in the CDR3. The V gene lost 6 bases and the J gene lost 4 bases, with 8 bases spanning the gap. The V gene's germline CDR1 is DFQATT and CDR2 SNEGSKA (reference sequence). After extraction with the RNeasy kit, roughly 0.45 to 1 ug of the RNA was reverse transcribed using random hexamers. By means of immunoSEQ multiplex PCR, TCR beta CDR3 spanning 54 Vbeta and 13 Jbeta underwent amplification. TCRdb re-called the immunoSEQ multiplex PCR reads through MiXCR, storing one row per CDR3 protein. The table has 100,000 or so distinct CDR3 sequences, around 90% seen once; the top ten hold around 0.14%. TCR beta from blood CD8+ and CD4+ T cells was sequenced. As controls, healthy donors matched for age and sex were used. The CD8+ and CD4+ T cells were isolated magnetically using a negative isolation approach, whereas the TEMRA cells were enriched by FACS.

This clonotype was detected once. The sequence was collected from a human donor in good health. The chain recombines TRBV20-1 with TRBJ2-3; maybe TRBD1 (6 bases). Material: CD4+ T cells from PBMCs. The CDR3 DNA is TGCAGTGCCACAGGGTCAGATACGCAGTATTTT. Its protein is CSATGSDTQYF.